One and the same sample provided the 27 T cell receptor beta chains below, sequenced in a study of blood T cell repertoires in COVID-19. This table comes from immunoSEQ multiplex PCR, and its TCRdb copy is limited to in-frame clones, with some not included. This table holds tens of thousands of clones, 86% found once. Sequenced material: peripheral blood. These receptor sequences come from a man aged 65-85 years with active COVID-19.

This clone was recorded a few times. V usage is TRBV6-5 and J usage is TRBJ2-7; 7 nucleotides match TRBD1. CDR3 length equals 10 residues. V lost 10 bases to trimming and J lost 12 bases; unmatched junction nucleotides: 9. CDR1 and CDR2 (germline): MNHEY, SVGAGI. CDR3 amino acids: CATQGGQMYF. CDR3 nucleotides: TGTGCCACCCAAGGGGGACAGATGTACTTC.

This chain joins TRBV19 and TRBJ2-7, with TRBD2 matching over 7 bases. The CDR3 is 15 residues long. V shed 4 bases and J 2 bases; nucleotides not matched to a gene: 8. Germline V gene lookup returns CDR1 LNHDA and CDR2 SQIVND (reference sequence). The CDR3 nucleotides read TGTGCCAGTAGTAGGGGAGGGCAGGTGGCCTACGAGCAGTACTTC. It is translated as CASSRGGQVAYEQYF. The whole variable domain, remainder taken from reference TRBV19 and TRBJ2-7, is DGGITQSPKYLFRKEGQNVTLSCEQNLNHDAMYWYRQDPGQGLRLIYYSQIVNDFQKGDIAEGYSVSREKKESFPLTVTSAQKNPTAFYLCASSRGGQVAYEQYFGPGTRLTVT.

V gene TRBV18 combines with J gene TRBJ1-4, with D possibly TRBD1 on 5 matching bases. CDR1 and CDR2 from the germline V gene are KGHSH and LQKENI. This CDR3 is 14 amino acids long. V lost 2 bases, J lost 7 bases, and 11 bases lay in between. The CDR3 region has the DNA TGTGCCAGCTCACCAGACAGTGAGCGTGAAAAACTGTTTTTT. Its protein is CASSPDSEREKLFF.

The chain recombines TRBV5-5 with TRBJ1-5; the D gene is possibly TRBD1 (5 bases). The CDR3 extends over 16 amino acids. V dropped 4 bases and J dropped 4 bases, with 18 bases sitting between them. The V gene's germline CDR1 is SGHKS and CDR2 YYEKEE (reference sequence). This chain's CDR3 is CASSLVGGGGNQPQHF. CDR3 sequence (DNA): TGTGCCAGCAGCCTCGTTGGTGGCGGGGGAAATCAGCCCCAGCATTTT.

The chain links TRBV7-2 to TRBJ2-3; 8 bases align to TRBD2. The CDR3 spans 15 residues. CDR1 and CDR2 (germline): SGHTA, FQGNSA. The trim removed 1 base at V and 3 bases at J, leaving 3 bases unmatched. The CDR3 DNA reads TGTGCCAGCAGCTTAGATCGCGGGAGGACAGATACGCAGTATTTT. Translated, it gives CASSLDRGRTDTQYF.

The rearrangement joins TRBV6-6 to TRBJ1-1, with 7 nucleotides matching TRBD1. Germline loops: CDR1 MNHNY, CDR2 SVGAGI (reference sequence). The CDR3 loop spans 14 amino acids. V shed 6 bases, J shed 4 bases, and the junction held 8 bases outside the gene matches. This chain's CDR3 is CASSSQGETTEAFF. The CDR3 DNA reads TGTGCCAGCAGCTCCCAGGGGGAAACCACTGAAGCTTTCTTT.

The V and J genes are TRBV18 and TRBJ2-2; D is unclear. CDR3 length: 15 residues. Trimming took 3 bases from V and 0 from J, leaving 8 bases between them. Looked up from germline, CDR1 is KGHSH and CDR2 is LQKENI. The DNA for the CDR3 is TGTGCCAGCTCACCGGGCCAGCCGAACACCGGGGAGCTGTTTTTT. Amino acids: CASSPGQPNTGELFF.

V and J are TRBV6-5 and TRBJ2-3; TRBD1 aligns across 9 bases. This CDR3 region has 15 residues. The germline V gene encodes CDR1 MNHEY and CDR2 SVGAGI. After removal of 6 bases from V and 2 bases from J, the junction contained 6 bases not matched to a gene. CDR3 nucleotide sequence: TGTGCCAGCAGCCCCACAGGGGGCAACACAGATACGCAGTATTTT. Amino acids: CASSPTGGNTDTQYF.

This chain links TRBV5-1 with TRBJ1-6; D might be TRBD1 (5 bases). CDR1 is SGHRS and CDR2 is YFSETQ in the germline V gene. Deletions cut 0 bases from V and 7 bases from J, with 11 bases between. The CDR3 covers 15 residues. The CDR3, as DNA: TGCGCCAGCAGCTTGGAGGGGCCTCCAAATTCACCCCTCCACTTT. Protein sequence: CASSLEGPPNSPLHF.

The chain has TRBV7-6 and TRBJ2-3, with D possibly matching TRBD2 (6 bases). V was clipped by 5 bases and J by 1 base, with 19 bases between them. The CDR3 extends over 17 amino acids. Germline V gene data show CDR1 as SGHVS and CDR2 as FNYEAQ. Written as DNA, the CDR3 is TGTGCCAGCAGCCCCGCGGGGCGGCAACAGGGCACAGATACGCAGTATTTT. Translating it yields CASSPAGRQQGTDTQYF.

The J gene is TRBJ2-7, the V gene TRBV11-2; 13 bases align to TRBD2. Trimming at V came to 8 bases and at J to 2 bases, leaving 9 bases not matched to a gene. Germline V gives CDR1 SGHAT, CDR2 FQNNGV. The CDR3 totals 16 residues. The CDR3 nucleotides read TGTGCCAGCCGGGGACTAGCGGGACCCAAAACCTACGAGCAGTACTTC. Protein product: CASRGLAGPKTYEQYF.

The CDR3 bases are TGTGCCAGCAGCAAATCGGTGACTGAAGCTTTCTTT. Residues: CASSKSVTEAFF. The V call is TRBV21-1, the J call TRBJ1-1. TRBV21-1 is a listed pseudogene. The CDR3 loop spans 12 amino acids.

This clone was detected once. The chain couples TRBV5-6 to TRBJ2-7; 10 nucleotides agree with TRBD1. V was pared by 4 bases and J by 4 bases, with 5 bases of the junction left unmatched. The CDR3 contains 14 residues. From germline, CDR1 is SGHDT and CDR2 YYEEEE. Here the CDR3 DNA reads TGTGCCAGCAGCCTGACAGGGGGCGGGTACGAGCAGTACTTC. It yields the protein CASSLTGGGYEQYF.

V usage is TRBV11-2 and J usage is TRBJ2-5; 13 bases fit TRBD2. V was pared by 5 bases and J by 5 bases, with 11 bases of the junction left unmatched. From germline, CDR1 is SGHAT and CDR2 FQNNGV. This CDR3 has 17 residues. The CDR3 is CASSRRTSGSAGETQYF. The CDR3 DNA reads as TGTGCCAGCAGCCGGCGGACTAGCGGGAGCGCGGGGGAGACCCAGTACTTC.

V gene TRBV28 combines with J gene TRBJ2-7, with TRBD2 identical over 10 bases. The V and J ends lost 8 bases and 4 bases, in that order; junction bases with no gene match: 14. Germline V lookup: CDR1 MDHEN, CDR2 SYDVKM. This CDR3 contains 16 residues. CDR3 sequence: CASPQRSGRVKYEQYF. For the CDR3, the DNA is TGTGCCAGCCCCCAACGGAGCGGGAGGGTCAAGTACGAGCAGTACTTC.

This clone came up once. The rearrangement uses TRBV7-8 and TRBJ1-4; 7 bases map to TRBD1. Germline CDR1 is SGHVS and CDR2 is FQNEAQ. With V trimmed by 5 bases and J by 7 bases, 13 bases remained unmatched. The CDR3 covers 16 residues. The chain's CDR3 is CASSPQRQGWGEKLFF. The DNA of the CDR3 is TGTGCCAGCAGCCCCCAGAGACAGGGTTGGGGTGAAAAACTGTTTTTT.

CDR3 bases: TGTGCCAGCACTCCGGGACAGGTGGAGACCCAGTACTTC. Encoded protein: CASTPGQVETQYF. The chain has TRBV28 and TRBJ2-5; 8 bases fit TRBD1. The CDR3 length is 13 residues. Looked up from germline, CDR1 is MDHEN and CDR2 is SYDVKM. J lost 5 bases, V lost 7 bases, and 6 bases had no gene match.

This clone came up a few times. The chain is built from TRBV19 and TRBJ2-5; TRBD2 agrees at 14 bases. The CDR3 is 17 residues long. Germline loops: CDR1 LNHDA, CDR2 SQIVND (reference sequence). After removal of 6 bases from V and 7 bases from J, the junction contained 13 bases not matched to a gene. CDR3 protein: CASSPGLAGGPLGTQYF. The CDR3 DNA follows: TGTGCCAGTAGCCCTGGACTAGCGGGAGGACCCCTGGGGACCCAGTACTTC.

Note on this clone: Relative to the germline gene, one junction end is altered; a read error may explain this. The chain links TRBV6-2 or TRBV6-3 to TRBJ2-7; a possible D gene is TRBD2 (7 bases). Germline-derived CDR1 and CDR2 are MNHEY and SVGEGT. CDR3 length: 16 amino acids. As DNA, the CDR3 is TGTGCCAGCAGTTACGAGCCGGGGGGCGTCTCCTACGAGCAGCACTTC. This encodes CASSYEPGGVSYEQHF.

The chain carries TRBV19 and TRBJ1-2, with D perhaps TRBD1 (6 bases). CDR1 is LNHDA and CDR2 is SQIVND in the germline V gene (reference sequence). Trimming took off 7 bases at V and 4 bases at J, with 19 bases between the two ends. There are 15 residues in the CDR3. The DNA of the CDR3 is TGTGCCAGTACCGAGGTGGGGGGGGCTAGCTATGGCTACACCTTC. It codes for CASTEVGGASYGYTF.

The V and J genes are TRBV27 and TRBJ1-6; D is possibly TRBD1 (6 bases). Germline V gene sequence: CDR1 MNHEY, CDR2 SMNVEV (reference sequence). V was pared by 6 bases and J by 3 bases, with 24 bases between. The CDR3 totals 19 residues. This CDR3 is CASSLVGGRQTNYNSPLHF. In DNA, the CDR3 is TGTGCCAGCAGCCTAGTGGGGGGGCGACAGACAAACTATAATTCACCCCTCCACTTT.

The CDR3 loop is CASSDNFGQFF. CDR3 DNA: TGTGCCAGCAGTGATAACTTTGGGCAGTTCTTC. This chain joins TRBV6-1 and TRBJ2-1, with D unresolved. Trimming left V 3 bases short and J 12 bases short, with 9 bases between. CDR3 length: 11 residues. CDR1 and CDR2 from the germline V gene are MNHNS and SASEGT.

This chain links TRBV9 with TRBJ2-7, with D possibly TRBD2 on 8 matching bases. This CDR3 spans 16 amino acids. Germline CDR1 SGDLS, CDR2 YYNGEE. V was trimmed by 0 bases and J by 3 bases, leaving 16 bases between them. CDR3: CASSVEGAGGFYEQYF. The CDR3, as DNA: TGTGCCAGCAGCGTAGAGGGGGCGGGAGGTTTCTACGAGCAGTACTTC.

The genes are TRBV5-1 and TRBJ1-5, with TRBD1 as a possible D gene (5 bases). V was cut by 0 bases and J by 0 bases, with 7 bases left in between. CDR3 length equals 15 residues. Germline V gene lookup returns CDR1 SGHRS and CDR2 YFSETQ. The DNA of the CDR3 is TGCGCCAGCAGCTTGGAAGGACATAGCAATCAGCCCCAGCATTTT. Translation: CASSLEGHSNQPQHF.

The count of this clone is one. This sequence joins TRBV27 and TRBJ1-4; TRBD1 aligns across 10 bases. Germline lookup yields CDR1 MNHEY and CDR2 SMNVEV (reference sequence). The length of the CDR3 is 14 residues. V lost 6 bases and J lost 8; bases outside the gene matches: 6. The CDR3 is CASRSTGGSEKLFF. The CDR3 nucleotides read TGTGCCAGCAGGTCGACAGGGGGCTCCGAAAAACTGTTTTTT.

This rearrangement joins TRBV19 to TRBJ2-2, with a tentative D call TRBD2 (6 bases). Trimming stripped 3 bases from V and 4 bases from J, with 12 bases between. This CDR3 region has 15 residues. The germline V gene has CDR1 LNHDA and CDR2 SQIVND (reference sequence). The CDR3 region is CASSMGQGGTGELFF. The CDR3, as DNA: TGTGCCAGTAGTATGGGTCAGGGAGGCACCGGGGAGCTGTTTTTT. Drawing the rest from reference TRBV19 and TRBJ2-2, the complete variable domain is DGGITQSPKYLFRKEGQNVTLSCEQNLNHDAMYWYRQDPGQGLRLIYYSQIVNDFQKGDIAEGYSVSREKKESFPLTVTSAQKNPTAFYLCASSMGQGGTGELFFGEGSRLTVL.

The chain uses TRBV29-1 and TRBJ1-5; D is possibly TRBD1 (5 bases). The CDR3 is 15 amino acids. The V end was cut by 4 bases, the J end by 3 bases, with 16 bases between. Germline CDR1 reads SQVTM; CDR2 reads ANQGSEA. This chain's CDR3 is CSVGVAGEYNQPQHF. The DNA for the CDR3 is TGCAGCGTTGGGGTGGCGGGGGAGTACAATCAGCCCCAGCATTTT.